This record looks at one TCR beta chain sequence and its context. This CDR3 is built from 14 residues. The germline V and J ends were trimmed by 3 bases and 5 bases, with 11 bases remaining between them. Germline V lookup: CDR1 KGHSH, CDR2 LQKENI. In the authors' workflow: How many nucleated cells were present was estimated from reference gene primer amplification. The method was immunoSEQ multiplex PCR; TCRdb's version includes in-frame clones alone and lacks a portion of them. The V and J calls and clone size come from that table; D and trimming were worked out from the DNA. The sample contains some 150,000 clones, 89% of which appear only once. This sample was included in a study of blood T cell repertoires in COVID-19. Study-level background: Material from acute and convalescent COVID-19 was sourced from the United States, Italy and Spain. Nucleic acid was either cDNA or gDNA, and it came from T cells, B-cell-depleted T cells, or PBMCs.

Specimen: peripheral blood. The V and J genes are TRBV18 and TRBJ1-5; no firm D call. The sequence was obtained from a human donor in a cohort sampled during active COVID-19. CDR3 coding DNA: TGTGCCAGCTCACCCTCACCGGGAGATCAGCCCCAGCATTTT. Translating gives CASSPSPGDQPQHF.